Presented here are 11 T cell receptor beta chains from one specimen sequenced in a study of identical twins. TCRdb called the 5' RACE reads again in MiXCR, with one record for every CDR3 protein. The sample lists around 1.7 million distinct CDR3 sequences, under 35% occurring once. The sequenced sample was cord blood. The receptors stem from a newborn girl in good health.

This chain links TRBV2 with TRBJ2-5; 8 bases are a match to TRBD2. Looked up from germline, CDR1 is SNHLY and CDR2 is FYNNEI. This CDR3 contains 13 residues. The CDR3 protein is CAKQASGRETQYF. CDR3 DNA: TGTGCTAAGCAGGCTAGCGGGCGAGAGACCCAGTACTTC. Based on the CDR3 plus reference TRBV2 and TRBJ2-5, the full variable domain is EPEVTQTPSHQVTQMGQEVILRCVPISNHLYFYWYRQILGQKVEFLVSFYNNEISEKSEIFDDQFSVERPDGSNFTLKIRSTKLEDSAMYFCAKQASGRETQYFGPGTRLLVL.

This clonotype came up a few times. The CDR3 loop is CSARDQGGRAGFSTQYF. The CDR3 DNA reads TGCAGTGCTAGAGATCAAGGCGGGAGGGCCGGTTTTTCGACCCAGTACTTC. V and J are TRBV20-1 and TRBJ2-7; 9 bases align to TRBD2. The J call is uncertain, as TRBJ2-5 better fits the DNA end. In germline, CDR1 is DFQATT, CDR2 SNEGSKA (reference sequence). This CDR3 contains 17 residues.

V is TRBV5-6 and J is TRBJ1-1; 7 bases fit TRBD1. Trimming cost V 2 bases and J 7 bases; bases outside gene matches: 5. There are 13 residues in the CDR3. Germline V lookup: CDR1 SGHDT, CDR2 YYEEEE. As DNA, the CDR3 is TGTGCCAGCAGCTTACGACAGGGTGGTGAAGCTTTCTTT. Translated, it gives CASSLRQGGEAFF.

This rearrangement joins TRBV28 to TRBJ1-5; tentatively, D is TRBD1 (6 bases). The CDR3 spans 18 residues. Trimming took 3 bases from V and 4 from J, leaving 22 bases between them. CDR1 is MDHEN, CDR2 SYDVKM, per germline. The CDR3: CASSFPSLNDRSNQPQHF. As DNA, the CDR3 is TGTGCCAGCAGTTTCCCGTCTCTAAATGACAGGTCGAATCAGCCCCAGCATTTT.

The table lists this clonotype with many counts. The chain uses TRBV3-1 and TRBJ2-5; D gene unclear. The CDR3 loop spans 13 amino acids. Between the trimmed V and J ends, which lost 4 bases and 1 base, there was a span of 7 bases. CDR1 LGHDT and CDR2 YNNKEL come from the germline V gene (reference sequence). This CDR3 reads CASSPTTQETQYF. The CDR3 nucleotides are TGTGCCAGCAGCCCGACGACCCAAGAGACCCAGTACTTC.

A note on this clonotype: The germline gene is not matched at one end of the junction; a read error may be the cause. The gene calls are TRBV4-1 and TRBJ2-3; the D gene is possibly TRBD2 (6 bases). Per germline, CDR1 MGHRA and CDR2 YSYEKL. The CDR3 sequence is 13 residues long. Here the CDR3 reads CASRQEGPDTQYF. The CDR3 region has the DNA TGCGCCAGCCGCCAGGAGGGCCCAGATACGCAGTATTTT.

This chain uses TRBV5-6 with TRBJ2-1, with TRBD1 matching 12 bases. The V gene's germline CDR1 is SGHDT and CDR2 YYEEEE. V gave up 0 bases and J gave up 4 bases; unmatched junction bases: 11. The CDR3 is made up of 19 amino acids. CDR3 nucleotide sequence: TGTGCCAGCAGCTTGGCCGGGACAGGGGGCAGATACGAGTACAATGAGCAGTTCTTC. Its protein product is CASSLAGTGGRYEYNEQFF.

This clonotype was detected a few times. The V call is TRBV28, the J call TRBJ2-3, with D perhaps matching TRBD1 or TRBD2 (6 bases each). The CDR3 has 14 amino acids. Deletions cut 7 bases from V and 4 bases from J, with 15 bases between. Germline V gives CDR1 MDHEN, CDR2 SYDVKM. CDR3 in DNA: TGTGCCAGCAAGGCTGGGGGGCCCTCAGATACGCAGTATTTT. This encodes CASKAGGPSDTQYF.

This clonotype has a handful of counts. V usage is TRBV2 and J usage is TRBJ2-5; perhaps TRBD2 as D (5 bases). Germline V lookup: CDR1 SNHLY, CDR2 FYNNEI. V lost 1 base and J 5 bases, leaving 14 bases between the germline ends. The CDR3 contains 15 residues. The CDR3 nucleotides are TGTGCCAGCAGTGAAGAAGGAGGCAGCCTGGAGACCCAGTACTTC. Protein: CASSEEGGSLETQYF.

The chain uses TRBV29-1 and TRBJ2-2; D call uncertain. CDR3 length: 13 residues. The germline V gene has CDR1 SQVTM and CDR2 ANQGSEA. V was cut by 3 bases and J by 1 base, with 6 bases left in between. CDR3 in DNA: TGCAGCGTTGACCGAAGGAACACCGGGGAGCTGTTTTTT. Its protein is CSVDRRNTGELFF.

This clonotype is a singleton in its sample. The junction does not match germline at one end; this may be a read error. V is TRBV7-9 and J is TRBJ1-2, with D possibly TRBD1 on 5 matching bases. This CDR3 has 14 amino acids. Germline loops: CDR1 SEHNR, CDR2 FQNEAQ (reference sequence). CDR3 amino acids: CTSTLPGDPYGYTF. The DNA for the CDR3 is TGTACCAGCACCCTCCCCGGGGACCCATATGGCTACACCTTC.